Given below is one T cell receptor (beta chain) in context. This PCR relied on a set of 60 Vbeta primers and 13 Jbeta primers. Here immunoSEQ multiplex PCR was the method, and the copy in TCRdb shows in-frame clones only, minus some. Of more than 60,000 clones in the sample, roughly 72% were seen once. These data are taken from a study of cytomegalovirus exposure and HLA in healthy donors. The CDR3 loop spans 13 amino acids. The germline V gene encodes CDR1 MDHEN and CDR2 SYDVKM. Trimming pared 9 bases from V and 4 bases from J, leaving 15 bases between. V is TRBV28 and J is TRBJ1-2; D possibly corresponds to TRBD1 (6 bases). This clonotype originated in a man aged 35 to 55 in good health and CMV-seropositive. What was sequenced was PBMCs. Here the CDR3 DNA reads TGTGCCAGTGGGTGGGGGCTAGGCTATGGCTACACCTTC. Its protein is CASGWGLGYGYTF.